This is a list of T cell receptor beta chains from one sample in a study of shared clonotypes between healthy human individuals. The table came from immunoSEQ multiplex PCR; TCRdb's copy has only in-frame clones and leaves some out. The profile covers some 1,900,000 clones, with around 96% appearing a single time and more than 0.95% taken by the ten largest. Sequenced input: naive CD8+ T cells sorted from blood. These receptors were taken from a man between 18 and 29 years old in good health. The CDR3 runs from the conserved cysteine through the conserved F or W. D genes are given only for firm matches. Not all rows give a size; the values are once, few, many and, for expanded clones, a class.

>TRBV6-1|NA|TRBD1|TRBJ1-1
TGTGCCCACACTAGACAGGGGATTTACACTGAAGCTTTCTTT
CAHTRQGIYTEAFF
>TRBV27|NA|NA|TRBJ2-5
TGTGCCAGCAGTATTGGACACGGAGAGACCCAGTACTTC
CASSIGHGETQYF
>TRBV4-3|NA|TRBD2|TRBJ2-7
TGCGCCAGCAGCCAAGATCTGAATAGCGGGGTTTCCTACGAGCAGTACTTC
CASSQDLNSGVSYEQYF
>TRBV5-6|NA|NA|TRBJ2-7
TGTGCCAGCAGCTTGGACAGGGGGGGCTACGAGCAGTACTTC
CASSLDRGGYEQYF
>TRBV10-2|NA|NA|TRBJ1-1
TGCGCCAGCAGTGGTATTGAAGCTTTCTTT
CASSGIEAFF
>TRBV9|NA|NA|TRBJ1-3
TGTGCCAGCAGCGTAGCTTCGGCAGTTGGAAACACCATATATTTT
CASSVASAVGNTIYF
>TRBV7-3|NA|TRBD1|TRBJ2-2
TGTGCCAGCAGCGCAACAGGGGGCACCGGGGAGCTGTTTTTT
CASSATGGTGELFF
>TRBV19|once|NA|TRBJ1-6
TGTGCCAGTACCGGGGGGGGCTTTTCACCCCTCCACTTT
CASTGGGFSPLHF
>TRBV28|few|NA|TRBJ2-7
TGTGCCAGCAGTTTATCCCATGGTTCCTACGAGCAGTACTTC
CASSLSHGSYEQYF
>TRBV28|NA|NA|TRBJ2-6
TGTGCCAGCGGGAGTGGCTCTGGGGCCAACGTCCTGACTTTC
CASGSGSGANVLTF
>TRBV29-1|NA|NA|TRBJ2-4
TGCGGGGTTCGCTTGGGAGCCAAAAACATTCAGTACTTC
CGVRLGAKNIQYF
>TRBV10-1|NA|NA|TRBJ2-1
TGCGCCAGCAGTGCCGGACAATCTTCCTACAATGAGCAGTTCTTC
CASSAGQSSYNEQFF
>TRBV27|NA|NA|TRBJ1-1
TGTGCCAGCAGTCCATTGTCACCCCAAACAGGGCAAACTGAAGCTTTCTTT
CASSPLSPQTGQTEAFF
>TRBV4-1|once|TRBD2|TRBJ2-1
TGCGCCAGCAGCCAAGAAGGGCTAGCGGGGGCCGTTTTTACCTACAATGAGCAGTTCTTC
CASSQEGLAGAVFTYNEQFF
>TRBV6-6|NA|TRBD2|TRBJ2-5
TGTGCCAGCACGTTACTAGCGGACCAAGAGACCCAGTACTTC
CASTLLADQETQYF
>TRBV6-6|NA|NA|TRBJ2-7
TGTGCCAGCAGTGATGGGAATCACGAGCAGTACTTC
CASSDGNHEQYF
>TRBV6-5|NA|TRBD1|TRBJ2-7
TGTGCCAGCAGTCAACAGGGGGCCTCCTACGAGCAGTACTTC
CASSQQGASYEQYF
>TRBV7-9|NA|NA|TRBJ2-7
TGTGCCAGCAGCTTAGCGGGCGCCTACGAGCAGTACTTC
CASSLAGAYEQYF
>TRBV15|NA|NA|TRBJ2-7
TGTGCCACCAGCAGGGACCTCACCCACTACGAGCAGTACTTC
CATSRDLTHYEQYF
>TRBV5-1|NA|TRBD1|TRBJ1-1
TGCGCCAGCAGCTTGGGGGACAGCATTGAAGCTTTCTTT
CASSLGDSIEAFF
>TRBV28|NA|TRBD2|TRBJ2-1
TGTGCCAGCAGTGGATTTCGCGGGGGGGCCGATGAGCAGTTCTTC
CASSGFRGGADEQFF
>TRBV2|NA|NA|TRBJ1-4
TGTGCCAGCAGGGCAACACCCTTGGGGGGAAATGAAAAACTGTTTTTT
CASRATPLGGNEKLFF
>TRBV5-1|NA|NA|TRBJ2-2
TGCGCCAGCAGCTTGGGCGGGACCGGGGAGCTGTTTTTT
CASSLGGTGELFF
>TRBV5-1|NA|NA|TRBJ2-5
TGCGCCAGCAGCCCGGACAGACAAGAGACCCAGTACTTC
CASSPDRQETQYF
>TRBV11-3|once|NA|TRBJ2-5
TGTGCCAGCAGCTTTGTGAATCAAATGGCACAGACCCAGTACTTC
CASSFVNQMAQTQYF